This TCR beta chain was recovered during a study of shared clonotypes between healthy human individuals. Study-level points and caveats: Unshared clonotypes carried lower generation probabilities than those common to all four donors. Sequencing depth was expected to influence donor clonotype sharing.

The V and J ends lost 7 bases and 2 bases respectively, with 20 bases between them. The CDR3 runs to 16 residues. Germline lookup yields CDR1 LNHDA and CDR2 SQIVND (reference sequence). Study donors comprised healthy, HIV-negative adults devoid of recent acute infection or vaccination. Comments on this clone: As yet, its antigen is unknown.

Template for every sorted-subset replicate PCR totaled about 200 ng DNA, tens of thousands of T cell genomes. Produced via immunoSEQ multiplex PCR; TCRdb's table is partial and in-frame only. Among about 2.3 million clones listed, about 90% were seen once. V is TRBV19 and J is TRBJ1-2; D is unclear. Sequencing was carried out using naive CD4+ T cells from PBMCs. Regarding subset: CD45RA+ positively selected. The sequence derives from a man aged 18 to 29 in good health. Some clones in this sample may be carry-over from other donors' samples. The CDR3 nucleotides are TGTGCCAGTACCCCAACGAGGGTGTCCTCGAACTATGGCTACACCTTC. Protein product: CASTPTRVSSNYGYTF. Full variable domain (rest looked up from reference TRBV19 and TRBJ1-2): DGGITQSPKYLFRKEGQNVTLSCEQNLNHDAMYWYRQDPGQGLRLIYYSQIVNDFQKGDIAEGYSVSREKKESFPLTVTSAQKNPTAFYLCASTPTRVSSNYGYTFGSGTRLTVV.